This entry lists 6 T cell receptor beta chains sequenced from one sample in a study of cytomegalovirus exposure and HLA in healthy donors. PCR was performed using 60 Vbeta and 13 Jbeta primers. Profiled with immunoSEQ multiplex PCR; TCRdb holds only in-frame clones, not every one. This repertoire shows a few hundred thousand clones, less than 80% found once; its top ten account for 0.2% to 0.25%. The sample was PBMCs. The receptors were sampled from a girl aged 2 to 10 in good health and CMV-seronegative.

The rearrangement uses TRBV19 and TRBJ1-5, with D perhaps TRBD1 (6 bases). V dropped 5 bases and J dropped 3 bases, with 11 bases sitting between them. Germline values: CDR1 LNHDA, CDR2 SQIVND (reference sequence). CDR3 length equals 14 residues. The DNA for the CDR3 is TGTGCCAGTAGTGCGGACAGCTCCAATCAGCCCCAGCATTTT. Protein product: CASSADSSNQPQHF. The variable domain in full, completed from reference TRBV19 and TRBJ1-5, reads DGGITQSPKYLFRKEGQNVTLSCEQNLNHDAMYWYRQDPGQGLRLIYYSQIVNDFQKGDIAEGYSVSREKKESFPLTVTSAQKNPTAFYLCASSADSSNQPQHFGDGTRLSIL.

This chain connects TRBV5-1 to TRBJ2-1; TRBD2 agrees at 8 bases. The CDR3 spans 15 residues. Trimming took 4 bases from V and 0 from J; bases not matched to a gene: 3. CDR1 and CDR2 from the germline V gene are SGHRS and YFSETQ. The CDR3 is CASSESGSSYNEQFF. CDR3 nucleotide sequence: TGCGCCAGCAGCGAAAGCGGGAGCTCCTACAATGAGCAGTTCTTC.

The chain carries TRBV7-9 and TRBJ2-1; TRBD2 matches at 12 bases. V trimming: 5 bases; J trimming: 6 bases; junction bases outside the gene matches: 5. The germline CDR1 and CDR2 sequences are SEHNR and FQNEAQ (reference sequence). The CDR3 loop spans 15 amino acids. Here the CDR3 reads CASSPSGRAGNEQFF. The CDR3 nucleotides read TGTGCCAGCAGCCCTAGCGGGAGGGCCGGCAATGAGCAGTTCTTC.

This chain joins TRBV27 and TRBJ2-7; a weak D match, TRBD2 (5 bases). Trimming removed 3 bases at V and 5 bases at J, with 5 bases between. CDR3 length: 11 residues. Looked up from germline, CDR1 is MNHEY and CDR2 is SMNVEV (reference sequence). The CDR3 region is CASSFGNEQYF. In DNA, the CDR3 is TGTGCCAGCAGTTTCGGGAACGAGCAGTACTTC.

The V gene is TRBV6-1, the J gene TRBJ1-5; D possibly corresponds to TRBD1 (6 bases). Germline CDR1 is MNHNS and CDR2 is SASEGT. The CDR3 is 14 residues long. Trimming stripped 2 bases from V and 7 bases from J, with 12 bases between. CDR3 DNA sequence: TGTGCCAGCAGTGAAACAGGGTACAAGCAGCCCCAGCATTTT. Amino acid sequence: CASSETGYKQPQHF.

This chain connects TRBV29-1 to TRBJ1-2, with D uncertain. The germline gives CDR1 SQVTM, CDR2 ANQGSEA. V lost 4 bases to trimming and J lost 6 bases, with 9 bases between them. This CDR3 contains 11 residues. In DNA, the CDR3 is TGCAGCGTTGCCGGGGTGGATGGCTACACCTTC. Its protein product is CSVAGVDGYTF.